This T cell receptor (beta chain) was recovered during a study of cytomegalovirus exposure and HLA in healthy donors. Study-level findings and limits: Reports indicate that TCR beta sequences accurately predicted the HLA-A and HLA-B alleles of most subjects. The CMV antigen specificity of a few CMV-associated chains was confirmed through in vitro analysis. The study put roughly 160 TCR beta chains on its list as cytomegalovirus-associated. A few V segments could not be told apart, such as TRBV6-2 and TRBV6-3, and were left out.

Germline-derived CDR1 and CDR2 are SGDLS and YYNGEE. The CDR3 sequence is 18 residues long. Between the trimmed V and J ends, which lost 3 bases and 2 bases, there was a span of 23 bases. Details on this clone: Its cognate antigen is unknown.

PCR primers comprised 60 Vbeta and 13 Jbeta primers. Using immunoSEQ multiplex PCR, the repertoire was profiled, and TCRdb retains in-frame clones only, with some absent. The repertoire holds roughly 200,000 clones, with approximately 79% as singletons. Material for sequencing was PBMCs. The TCR comes from a girl aged 10 to 17 in good health and CMV-seropositive. The rearrangement links TRBV9 to TRBJ1-2, with a possible D match to TRBD1 (5 bases). CDR3 bases: TGTGCCAGCAGCGCCCCCGTTGGGGTCTCCGGGGGGAACTATGGCTACACCTTC. It encodes CASSAPVGVSGGNYGYTF.